This TCR beta chain derives from a study of shared clonotypes between healthy human individuals. Study outcomes and limitations: Naive subsets typically showed greater estimated richness than memory subsets.

Profiling relied on immunoSEQ multiplex PCR, and the TCRdb table lists in-frame clones only, not all of them. The sample gives 2,500,000 or so clones, around 90% of which show up once; roughly 0.13% is in the top ten. A remark on this clone: Its antigen is unidentified.

The receptor was isolated from a man between 18 and 29 years old in good health. Material for sequencing was naive CD4+ T cells sorted from blood. Subset noted: CD45RA+ positively selected.

DNA of the CDR3: TGTGCCAGCAGCTTGGCTAGCGGGGCCTCCTACGAGCAGTACTTC. Translation: CASSLASGASYEQYF. V gene TRBV5-6 combines with J gene TRBJ2-7, with 9 positions matching TRBD2. The CDR3 contains 15 residues. Germline-derived CDR1 and CDR2 are SGHDT and YYEEEE. Trimming cost V 0 bases and J 0 bases; bases outside gene matches: 1.